A selection of T cell receptor beta chains follows, all from one sample in a study of CD8 T cells in ankylosing spondylitis. TCRdb itself ran the 5' RACE reads through MiXCR, one entry per CDR3 protein. The sample consists of some 140,000 distinct CDR3 sequences, roughly 8% of them appearing once. Input material: synovial fluid, either unsorted or a sorted T cell fraction (not recorded which). These receptors were obtained from a male donor with ankylosing spondylitis. The CDR3 runs from the conserved cysteine through the conserved F or W. Fields, in order: D gene, V gene, CDR3 protein. The D gene is left open where the match is weak.

D gene: .
V gene: TRBV6-1
CDR3 protein: CASSATISYEQYF

D gene: TRBD2
V gene: TRBV5-6
CDR3 protein: CASSPGLAEEIQYF

D gene: .
V gene: TRBV9
CDR3 protein: CASSVAPQVTGELFF

D gene: .
V gene: TRBV29-1
CDR3 protein: CSVVQGYTEAFF

D gene: .
V gene: TRBV7-8
CDR3 protein: CASSLVGLVSGYTF

D gene: .
V gene: TRBV9
CDR3 protein: CASSAPSRVSYEQYF

D gene: .
V gene: TRBV9
CDR3 protein: CASSVEGLANSEQYF

D gene: .
V gene: TRBV10-2
CDR3 protein: CATQMGGSYNEQFF

D gene: .
V gene: TRBV10-2
CDR3 protein: CASSDTVRNTGELFF

D gene: TRBD1
V gene: TRBV7-2
CDR3 protein: CASSLQRTGGSAQYF

D gene: .
V gene: TRBV5-1
CDR3 protein: CASSRDLSGANVLTF

D gene: TRBD2
V gene: TRBV20-1
CDR3 protein: CSAPYQSGGNVLTF

D gene: .
V gene: TRBV7-2
CDR3 protein: CASSLSPISGNTIYF

D gene: .
V gene: TRBV11-2
CDR3 protein: CASSLVDSGVSGANVLTF

D gene: .
V gene: TRBV5-1
CDR3 protein: CASSLEAGNSYNEQFF

D gene: .
V gene: TRBV11-2
CDR3 protein: CASSSVGGQGETQYF

D gene: .
V gene: TRBV20-1
CDR3 protein: CSAPSVGRDQPQHF

D gene: TRBD1
V gene: TRBV2
CDR3 protein: CASSPTGAGGYTF

D gene: .
V gene: TRBV7-2
CDR3 protein: CASSRGTLRGETQYF

D gene: .
V gene: TRBV11-2
CDR3 protein: CASSLWGDGSYEQYF

D gene: .
V gene: TRBV6-2/TRBV6-3
CDR3 protein: CASSYLSANTGELFF

D gene: .
V gene: TRBV5-1
CDR3 protein: CASSGRGIPPDNEQFF

D gene: TRBD1
V gene: TRBV27
CDR3 protein: CASSLIDLRGVSEAFF

D gene: TRBD2
V gene: TRBV7-2
CDR3 protein: CASSLAGLSYEQYF

D gene: TRBD1
V gene: TRBV2
CDR3 protein: CASSERAGGGIGELFF

D gene: .
V gene: TRBV7-2
CDR3 protein: CASSLVVREYEQYF

D gene: .
V gene: TRBV7-4
CDR3 protein: CASSLWGKGWVYEQYF

D gene: TRBD1
V gene: TRBV7-6
CDR3 protein: CASSLDRGPYEQYF

D gene: .
V gene: TRBV2
CDR3 protein: CASSQDYEQYF